This T cell receptor (beta chain) was recorded in a study of OX40 agonist ivuxolimab in advanced cancers. Study-wide background: Every 2 weeks, patients got intravenous ivuxolimab at one of six dose levels (0.01-10 mg/kg). Partial responses occurred in Three dose-escalation patients, one with hepatocellular carcinoma and two with cutaneous melanoma.

To note about this clone: Its target is unknown.

Notes on the study in general: The work left the antigen specificity of expanded peripheral T cells undetermined.

The ends lost 1 base at V and 7 bases at J; junction bases unmatched: 2. Germline V lookup: CDR1 SGHAT, CDR2 FQNNGV. The CDR3 spans 16 residues. The data were produced by immunoSEQ multiplex PCR, yet TCRdb's version contains in-frame clones alone and is incomplete. The data hold 60,000 or so clones, with around 90% observed a single time. Any history of autoimmune disease or systemic immunosuppression disqualified patients. This sequence joins TRBV11-2 and TRBJ2-4; the match to TRBD2 covers 15 bases. The sequencing used CD4+ or CD8+ T cells sorted from blood, collected in a trial of the OX40 agonist ivuxolimab. The receptor's source is an adult with an advanced solid tumor such as melanoma, head and neck, liver or kidney cancer. The CDR3 is CASSLVGTSGGNIQYF. The CDR3 DNA sequence: TGTGCCAGCAGCTTAGTCGGGACTAGCGGGGGGAACATTCAGTACTTC.